This entry lists 10 T cell receptor beta chains sequenced from one sample in a study of CD8 T cells in Susac syndrome. Random hexamers served to reverse transcribe roughly 0.45 to 1 ug RNA. TCRdb re-called the immunoSEQ multiplex PCR reads with MiXCR, one entry per CDR3 protein. The table lists 200,000 or so distinct CDR3 sequences, about 94% of them singletons, with about 0.12% in the top ten. What was sequenced was CD8+ T cells from PBMCs. The receptors were gathered from a human donor with multiple sclerosis.

The chain has TRBV5-1 and TRBJ1-2, with D hard to call. V dropped 0 bases and J dropped 0 bases, with 12 bases sitting between them. CDR1 SGHRS and CDR2 YFSETQ come from the germline V gene. The CDR3 runs 16 residues. The CDR3 nucleotides read TGCGCCAGCAGCTTGGAAGGGCCTGCTCCTAACTATGGCTACACCTTC. Its translation is CASSLEGPAPNYGYTF.

V and J are TRBV24-1 and TRBJ2-7; D ambiguous. This CDR3 has 12 residues. Germline CDR1 and CDR2: KGHDR and SFDVKD. Trimming removed 4 bases at V and 8 bases at J, with 11 bases between. The DNA of the CDR3 is TGTGCCACCAGTGACTATCCCGGCAAGCAGTACTTC. It codes for CATSDYPGKQYF.

This rearrangement joins TRBV4-1 to TRBJ2-5, with D possibly matching TRBD2 (5 bases). Trimming took 0 bases from V and 1 from J, leaving 12 bases between them. Per germline, CDR1 MGHRA and CDR2 YSYEKL. The CDR3 contains 16 residues. The CDR3 sequence is CASSQDDTSTQETQYF. The CDR3, as DNA: TGCGCCAGCAGCCAAGATGACACTAGTACCCAAGAGACCCAGTACTTC.

This clonotype has a handful of counts. V usage is TRBV5-1 and J usage is TRBJ2-6; possible D gene TRBD2, 5 bases. The CDR3 sequence is 15 residues long. The germline V gene encodes CDR1 SGHRS and CDR2 YFSETQ. With 4 bases removed from V and 0 bases from J, the gap between germline ends came to 8 bases. CDR3 sequence: CASSADFSGANVLTF. The CDR3 DNA sequence: TGCGCCAGCAGCGCGGACTTCTCTGGGGCCAACGTCCTGACTTTC.

This chain joins TRBV7-2 and TRBJ1-2, with unresolved D. The CDR3 length is 13 residues. The V end was cut by 3 bases, the J end by 4 bases, with 9 bases between. Germline CDR1 reads SGHTA; CDR2 reads FQGNSA. The CDR3 spells CASSFGVGYGYTF. As DNA, the CDR3 is TGTGCCAGCAGCTTCGGGGTGGGCTATGGCTACACCTTC.

The chain joins TRBV30 to TRBJ2-7; the match to TRBD1 covers 8 bases. V was pared by 4 bases and J by 1 base, with 9 bases of the junction left unmatched. This CDR3 comprises 15 residues. Germline V gives CDR1 GTSNPN, CDR2 SVGIG (reference sequence). The CDR3 DNA reads TGTGCCTGGACTCTAGACAGGGGCCCTTCCTACGAGCAGTACTTC. Amino acid sequence: CAWTLDRGPSYEQYF.

This clonotype has only one observation. The CDR3 loop reads CASTLGTGWYEQYF. DNA of the CDR3: TGTGCCAGCACCCTAGGGACAGGGTGGTACGAGCAGTACTTC. The V call is TRBV5-6, the J call TRBJ2-7, with 9 bases identical to TRBD1. After removal of 6 bases from V and 4 bases from J, the junction contained 8 bases not matched to a gene. CDR1 is SGHDT and CDR2 is YYEEEE in the germline V gene. The CDR3 has 14 amino acids.

The chain links TRBV7-9 to TRBJ2-5, with 13 bases matching TRBD2. J lost 13 bases, V lost 7 bases, and 12 bases had no gene match. This CDR3 comprises 14 residues. The germline V gene has CDR1 SEHNR and CDR2 FQNEAQ (reference sequence). DNA for the CDR3: TGTGCCAGCACACCGGGGACTAGCGGGATTAGTCTGTACTTC. Amino acid sequence: CASTPGTSGISLYF.

CDR3 loop: CASMPLTGGLFGQETQYF. DNA for the CDR3: TGTGCCAGCATGCCCTTGACAGGGGGCCTCTTTGGGCAAGAGACCCAGTACTTC. This chain joins TRBV7-9 and TRBJ2-5; 10 positions agree with TRBD1. Trimming took 7 bases from V and 2 from J; bases not matched to a gene: 16. Germline-derived CDR1 and CDR2 are SEHNR and FQNEAQ (reference sequence). This CDR3 is built from 18 residues.

This chain joins TRBV1 and TRBJ1-5. TRBV1 is shown as a pseudogene. The CDR3 runs to 15 residues. The CDR3 region is CTSSQDREGNQPQHF. The CDR3 nucleotides are TGCACCAGCAGCCAGGACAGGGAGGGCAATCAGCCCCAGCATTTT.